These 31 T cell receptor beta chains were sequenced from one sample in a study of blood T cell repertoires in COVID-19. The method was immunoSEQ multiplex PCR; TCRdb's version includes in-frame clones alone and lacks a portion of them. The table has fewer than 250,000 clones, 92% seen once; the top ten hold around 0.83%. The sequencing sample was made of peripheral blood. These receptors came from a man between 25 and 39 years old with COVID-19, enrolled during active disease.

The chain recombines TRBV15 with TRBJ1-1, with no clear D. The CDR3 is 15 amino acids. Between the trimmed V and J ends, which lost 0 bases and 2 bases, there was a span of 10 bases. Germline loops: CDR1 LNHNV, CDR2 YYDKDF (reference sequence). The CDR3 here is CATSRENGDNTEAFF. The CDR3 DNA reads as TGTGCCACCAGCAGAGAGAATGGAGATAACACTGAAGCTTTCTTT.

The chain recombines TRBV3-1 (or the pseudogene TRBV3-2) with TRBJ1-5; no definite D call. Trimming took 0 bases from V and 5 from J, leaving 11 bases between them. This CDR3 has 15 residues. Germline values: CDR1 LGHDT, CDR2 YNNKEL (reference sequence). The chain's CDR3 is CASSQDPRLDQPQHF. The CDR3 DNA sequence: TGTGCCAGCAGCCAAGATCCCAGGCTCGATCAGCCCCAGCATTTT.

This clone was found once. The chain combines TRBV12-3 or TRBV12-4 with TRBJ2-1; TRBD2 matches 11 bases. After removal of 3 bases from V and 15 bases from J, the junction contained 7 bases not matched to a gene. The CDR3 loop spans 13 amino acids. The CDR3 sequence is CASSFSGTSGRFF. CDR3 in DNA: TGTGCCAGCAGTTTCTCCGGGACTAGCGGTAGGTTCTTC.

The chain is built from TRBV6-5 and TRBJ2-2; 9 bases agree with TRBD1. After removal of 10 bases from V and 7 bases from J, the junction contained 7 bases not matched to a gene. CDR3 length: 13 residues. In germline, CDR1 is MNHEY, CDR2 SVGAGI. This CDR3 reads CATGTGYVGELFF. The CDR3 DNA is TGTGCCACCGGGACAGGGTACGTCGGGGAGCTGTTTTTT.

The gene calls are TRBV27 and TRBJ1-5; D is perhaps TRBD1 (5 bases). The CDR3 loop spans 12 amino acids. Germline CDR1 is MNHEY and CDR2 is SMNVEV (reference sequence). The germline V and J ends were trimmed by 8 bases and 5 bases, with 10 bases remaining between them. CDR3 region: CASGRGDQPQHF. The CDR3 coding sequence is TGTGCCAGCGGGAGGGGAGATCAGCCCCAGCATTTT.

This chain links TRBV12-5 with TRBJ1-2, with 9 nucleotides matching TRBD1. Unmatched junction bases numbered 7, after V lost 2 bases and J lost 6 bases. CDR1 and CDR2 (germline): LGHNT, FRNRAP. This CDR3 has 15 residues. The CDR3 loop reads CASGLSNRDRDGYTF. The CDR3 region has the DNA TGTGCTAGTGGTTTGTCGAACCGGGACAGGGATGGCTACACCTTC.

This rearrangement joins TRBV5-4 to TRBJ2-7, with 12 bases lining up with TRBD2. The V gene's germline CDR1 is SGHNT and CDR2 YYREEE (reference sequence). This CDR3 has 15 amino acids. Trimming removed 4 bases from V and 1 base from J; junction bases left unmatched: 3. In DNA, the CDR3 is TGTGCCAGCAGCAGCGGACTAGCGGGGTCCTACGAGCAGTACTTC. Its protein product is CASSSGLAGSYEQYF.

CDR3 sequence reads: CAISSNYEQYF. DNA for the CDR3: TGTGCCATCAGTTCAAACTACGAGCAGTACTTC. The chain employs TRBV10-3 and TRBJ2-7; D uncertain. V was pared by 5 bases and J by 3 bases, with 5 bases between. Germline-derived CDR1 and CDR2 are ENHRY and SYGVKD. The CDR3 runs 11 residues.

This sequence joins TRBV5-1 and TRBJ2-7; 10 bases are shared with TRBD2. Germline loops: CDR1 SGHRS, CDR2 YFSETQ. The CDR3 is made up of 15 amino acids. V dropped 4 bases and J dropped 6; count of bases not matched to a gene: 10. The CDR3 bases are TGCGCCAGCAGCATAGCGGGGGGCCTCGCTATCGAGCAGTACTTC. Protein product: CASSIAGGLAIEQYF.

The rearrangement uses TRBV14 and TRBJ1-2; D remains ambiguous. CDR3 size: 12 residues. V lost 1 base, J lost 9 bases, and 9 bases lay in between. Germline V gene lookup returns CDR1 SGHDN and CDR2 FVKESK. The chain's CDR3 is CASSQGVGSYTF. The CDR3 nucleotides are TGTGCCAGCAGCCAAGGGGTGGGCAGCTACACCTTC.

V gene TRBV9 combines with J gene TRBJ1-6, with 8 nucleotides matching TRBD1. This CDR3 contains 16 residues. Trimming removed 3 bases from V and 9 bases from J; junction bases left unmatched: 11. The V gene's germline CDR1 is SGDLS and CDR2 YYNGEE. In DNA form, the CDR3 reads TGTGCCAGCAGCGCACCCCAGCAGGGGGCTTTTTCACCCCTCCACTTT. It is translated as CASSAPQQGAFSPLHF. Using reference TRBV9 and TRBJ1-6 for the parts outside the CDR3, the full variable domain is DSGVTQTPKHLITATGQRVTLRCSPRSGDLSVYWYQQSLDQGLQFLIQYYNGEERAKGNILERFSAQQFPDLHSELNLSSLELGDSALYFCASSAPQQGAFSPLHFGNGTRLTVT.

This clone was counted once. The chain employs TRBV6-6 and TRBJ2-1; D unclear. The CDR3 is 16 residues long. Trimming cost V 0 bases and J 5 bases, with 14 bases left between them. CDR1 MNHNY and CDR2 SVGAGI come from the germline V gene (reference sequence). The CDR3 sequence: CASSYSVGSSNNEQFF. CDR3 sequence (DNA): TGTGCCAGCAGTTACTCGGTCGGGTCTTCAAACAATGAGCAGTTCTTC.

The chain recombines TRBV5-4 with TRBJ2-7; 10 bases are shared with TRBD1. V gave up 4 bases and J gave up 2 bases; unmatched junction bases: 3. Germline-derived CDR1 and CDR2 are SGHNT and YYREEE (reference sequence). There are 14 residues in the CDR3. The CDR3 bases are TGTGCCAGCAGCATGGACAGGGGGACCTACGAGCAGTACTTC. It specifies CASSMDRGTYEQYF.

This clone appeared once. This chain links TRBV15 with TRBJ2-5, with D unresolved. V gave up 2 bases and J gave up 1 base, with 14 bases separating them. CDR1 is LNHNV and CDR2 is YYDKDF in the germline V gene (reference sequence). There are 16 residues in the CDR3. CDR3 coding DNA: TGTGCCACCAGCAGAAATCACCAAGAGGCCCAAGAGACCCAGTACTTC. Protein product: CATSRNHQEAQETQYF.

The chain recombines TRBV18 with TRBJ1-2; weak D call: TRBD1 (6 bases). From germline, CDR1 is KGHSH and CDR2 LQKENI. V lost 3 bases and J 7 bases, leaving 15 bases between the germline ends. The CDR3 contains 14 residues. The CDR3 coding sequence is TGTGCCAGCTCACCCAGCCGGGACACGTCTGGCTACACCTTC. Its protein is CASSPSRDTSGYTF.

The J gene is TRBJ2-3, the V gene TRBV24-1; D might be TRBD1 (6 bases). The length of the CDR3 is 17 residues. Germline V lookup: CDR1 KGHDR, CDR2 SFDVKD. Trimming shortened V by 3 bases and J by 2 bases, and 17 bases separated the two germline ends. The CDR3 is CATSDPKGEAFTDTQYF. The CDR3 region has the DNA TGTGCCACCAGTGATCCCAAGGGGGAAGCGTTCACAGATACGCAGTATTTT.

This chain connects TRBV6-5 to TRBJ1-5; the D is unclear. Trimming removed 7 bases from V and 3 bases from J, with 10 bases in between. The CDR3 sequence is 13 residues long. In germline, CDR1 is MNHEY, CDR2 SVGAGI. CDR3 bases: TGTGCCAGCAACGAGGTTTTCAATCAGCCCCAGCATTTT. Its protein is CASNEVFNQPQHF.

The chain links TRBV7-9 to TRBJ1-2; tentative D call: TRBD1 (6 bases). Germline CDR1 reads SEHNR; CDR2 reads FQNEAQ (reference sequence). V was clipped by 3 bases and J by 6 bases, with 11 bases between them. There are 13 residues in the CDR3. As DNA, the CDR3 is TGTGCCAGCAGCTTCGGCAGGGGCAATGGCTACACCTTC. This sequence encodes CASSFGRGNGYTF.

J is TRBJ1-6 and V is TRBV12-3 or TRBV12-4; tentative D call: TRBD1 (6 bases). Trimming took 4 bases from V and 11 from J, leaving 9 bases between them. The length of the CDR3 is 12 residues. Written as DNA, the CDR3 is TGTGCCAGCAGTTCGGGACAACCACCCCTCCACTTT. This sequence encodes CASSSGQPPLHF.

The chain carries TRBV6-5 and TRBJ1-6; 8 bases are a match to TRBD1. V was pared by 10 bases and J by 9 bases, with 11 bases of the junction left unmatched. CDR3 length: 14 residues. Germline values: CDR1 MNHEY, CDR2 SVGAGI. CDR3 residues: CATHRGGEGSPLHF. The CDR3 DNA is TGTGCCACTCACAGGGGGGGAGAGGGTTCACCCCTCCACTTT.

The chain has TRBV19 and TRBJ1-2; TRBD1 matches at 7 bases. CDR1 and CDR2 (germline): LNHDA, SQIVND (reference sequence). Trimming cost V 6 bases and J 2 bases; bases outside gene matches: 12. The CDR3 spans 16 residues. The CDR3 nucleotides read TGTGCCAGTAGGGCTCTTCGTCAGGGGGTCAACTATGGCTACACCTTC. The encoded protein is CASRALRQGVNYGYTF. Together with reference TRBV19 and TRBJ1-2, the CDR3 gives the full variable domain: DGGITQSPKYLFRKEGQNVTLSCEQNLNHDAMYWYRQDPGQGLRLIYYSQIVNDFQKGDIAEGYSVSREKKESFPLTVTSAQKNPTAFYLCASRALRQGVNYGYTFGSGTRLTVV.

The chain carries TRBV6-4 and TRBJ2-1; tentatively, D is TRBD1 (6 bases). The V end was cut by 4 bases, the J end by 0 bases, with 10 bases between. Germline V CDR1 and CDR2: MRHNA, SNTAGT. The CDR3 runs 15 residues. The CDR3 loop reads CASSGGPSSYNEQFF. CDR3 nucleotide sequence: TGTGCCAGCAGTGGGGGGCCGAGCTCCTACAATGAGCAGTTCTTC.

This sequence joins TRBV7-2 and TRBJ1-4, with TRBD1 matching 9 bases. This CDR3 has 14 residues. The J segment lost 8 bases and the V segment lost 8 bases, leaving 9 bases of the junction unmatched. Germline V CDR1 and CDR2: SGHTA, FQGNSA. CDR3 DNA sequence: TGTGCCAGCGGTTACGGGGACAGGGTCGAAAAACTGTTTTTT. Translation gives CASGYGDRVEKLFF.

This CDR3 reads CASRGQALYGYTF. In DNA, the CDR3 is TGCGCCAGTCGCGGACAGGCTCTATATGGCTACACCTTC. The chain combines TRBV4-1 with TRBJ1-2; 7 bases fit TRBD1. V lost 9 bases and J lost 5; bases outside the gene matches: 9. The CDR3 covers 13 residues. Germline V gene sequence: CDR1 MGHRA, CDR2 YSYEKL.

The table lists this clone with a few counts. J is TRBJ1-3 and V is TRBV6-5; D gene unclear. The CDR3 extends over 15 amino acids. V lost 0 bases and J 1 base, leaving 7 bases between the germline ends. Germline V gene sequence: CDR1 MNHEY, CDR2 SVGAGI. The CDR3 nucleotides are TGTGCCAGCAGTTACTCGGGAGGATCTGGAAACACCATATATTTT. Translated, it gives CASSYSGGSGNTIYF.

The J gene is TRBJ1-1, the V gene TRBV5-1, with D hard to call. CDR1 SGHRS and CDR2 YFSETQ come from the germline V gene. The CDR3 is 15 residues long. Trimming removed 0 bases at V and 1 base at J, with 10 bases between. Written as DNA, the CDR3 is TGCGCCAGCAGCTTGGAAAGGGCGGGGAACACTGAAGCTTTCTTT. It specifies CASSLERAGNTEAFF.

J is TRBJ2-7 and V is TRBV16, with 9 bases identical to TRBD2. The CDR3 consists of 19 residues. The ends lost 4 bases at V and 5 bases at J; junction bases unmatched: 21. Germline lookup yields CDR1 KGHSY and CDR2 FQNENV. The DNA of the CDR3 is TGTGCCAGCAGCCGATCTGTGGGGCCTCTAGGAGGCGGGGGGGACGAGCAGTACTTC. Its translation is CASSRSVGPLGGGGDEQYF.

The chain is built from TRBV19 and TRBJ1-5; 7 nucleotides agree with TRBD1. V trimming: 3 bases; J trimming: 7 bases; junction bases outside the gene matches: 18. The CDR3 spans 18 residues. The germline CDR1 and CDR2 sequences are LNHDA and SQIVND (reference sequence). The CDR3 reads CASSMEGAGGISSQPQHF. CDR3 coding DNA: TGTGCCAGTAGTATGGAGGGGGCAGGGGGGATCTCAAGCCAGCCCCAGCATTTT.

The chain links TRBV4-1 to TRBJ1-1; D uncertain. This CDR3 has 15 residues. Trimming cost V 4 bases and J 0 bases, with 12 bases left between them. Per germline, CDR1 MGHRA and CDR2 YSYEKL. In nucleotides, the CDR3 is TGCGCCAGCAGCCCCCCGGGCGGGATGAACACTGAAGCTTTCTTT. As protein: CASSPPGGMNTEAFF.

The chain has TRBV19 and TRBJ1-5; TRBD1 matches at 10 bases. CDR1 is LNHDA and CDR2 is SQIVND in the germline V gene (reference sequence). V lost 2 bases, J lost 2 bases, and 6 bases stayed unmatched. The length of the CDR3 is 17 residues. The CDR3 region has the DNA TGTGCCAGTAGTATACGGCCCGGGACAGGGGGCAATCAGCCCCAGCATTTT. Its translation: CASSIRPGTGGNQPQHF.

V is TRBV7-6 and J is TRBJ1-3; D gene ambiguous. Trimming took off 5 bases at V and 10 bases at J, with 12 bases between the two ends. CDR3 length: 12 amino acids. The V gene's germline CDR1 is SGHVS and CDR2 FNYEAQ. DNA of the CDR3: TGTGCCAGCAGCCACCGCGAAAAGACCATATATTTT. It codes for CASSHREKTIYF.